The following is a T cell receptor (beta chain) sequence with its context. This clonotype was recorded many times. Its recognized antigen is unknown. There are no base qualities to consult, and no much larger clone falls within one base. This entry comes from a study of early T cells in non-severe SARS-CoV-2 infection (dated by TCRdb to about 2021). Turning to the overall study: Because TCR sequencing relied on bulk RNA taken from unsorted whole blood, pairing of alpha and beta chains was not possible. What the study reported, not specific to this receptor: VDJdb matching was skewed toward anti-spike CD8 responses, so virus-specific expansions were likely underestimated and private and CD4 specificities were missed.

A case-control design nested within a healthcare worker cohort in London, UK, was used, with weekly nasopharyngeal swab PCR tests and blood sampling performed. Between 23 and 31 March 2020, the week of the UK lockdown, healthcare workers were enrolled and then followed up weekly for as long as 16 weeks. Reading from cysteine to phenylalanine, the CDR3 counts 16 amino acids. The retained sequence is limited to the CDR3, 48 bases, with the frame set at the first base. Reading the germline V gene gives CDR1 SGHTA and CDR2 FQGTGA. V and J are trimmed by 4 bases and 5 bases, and the gene matches miss 10 bases of the junction. The library relied on 5' RACE. The data were produced on a NextSeq 500. To correct for sequencing error and PCR bias, the TCR library protocol tagged individual cDNA molecules with unique molecular identifiers. Both TCR alpha and beta chains were sequenced, and tight co-correlation was observed between alpha and beta sequence abundances in each sample. On the study's bioinformatics: Decombinator V4 was used to annotate TCR sequences for V gene, J gene and CDR3. Expanded TCRs were defined as changing significantly between any two time points under a Poisson model with p below 0.0001. TCR abundances were normalised to the total number of TCRs sequenced per sample and were expressed as counts per million. MAIT TCRs were defined by TRAV1-2 paired with TRAJ12, TRAJ20 or TRAJ33, and iNKT TCRs by TRAV10 paired with TRAJ18. VDJdb, accessed 1 November 2021, was searched for CMV, EBV and SARS-CoV-2 annotated TCRs, excluding TCRs annotated for multiple antigens. TCRdb itself trimmed the public reads at Q25 with fastp, ran MiXCR and retained productive beta chains. Rows with a matching CDR3 protein are joined into one entry that keeps the most common DNA and genes. What appears here as the V and J calls and clone size reflects TCRdb's work, not the paper's. For this sample there are roughly 26,000 distinct CDR3 sequences; less than 5% appear just once. Roughly 6% of the sample is in the top ten clones.

Sequenced input: whole blood. The receptor was derived from an adult who was a healthcare worker with PCR-confirmed SARS-CoV-2 infection or an uninfected control (not recorded which). The chain uses TRBV7-3 and TRBJ2-1, and 8 junctional nucleotides match TRBD2. DNA sequence: TGTGCCAGCAGCTCCTCGAGCGGGAGCCTCGACAATGAGCAGTTCTTC. Its translation reads: CASSSSSGSLDNEQFF.